This T cell receptor (beta chain) was identified during a study of CD8+ T cells in alopecia areata. RNA was extracted and reverse transcribed into cDNA as the sequencing template. The table came from immunoSEQ multiplex PCR; TCRdb's copy has only in-frame clones and leaves some out. The repertoire includes around 140,000 clones, about 51% of them detected once, and about 16% sits in the top ten. Treatment denoted: oral pan-JAK inhibitor, 5-10 mg twice daily. Trimming left V 6 bases short and J 4 bases short, with 9 bases between. CDR3 length: 11 amino acids. Germline CDR1 SQVTM, CDR2 ANQGSEA. The V and J genes are TRBV29-1 and TRBJ1-1; D ambiguous. The input for sequencing was CD8+ T cells sorted from blood, taken at week 4, from a patient treated with tofacitinib. The clonotype comes from a human donor with alopecia areata. The CDR3, as DNA: TGCAGCGTACTCGACGGCACTGAAGCTTTCTTT. The encoded protein is CSVLDGTEAFF. Combining the CDR3 with reference TRBV29-1 and TRBJ1-1 gives the whole variable domain SAVISQKPSRDICQRGTSLTIQCQVDSQVTMMFWYRQQPGQSLTLIATANQGSEATYESGFVIDKFPISRPNLTFSTLTVSNMSPEDSSIYLCSVLDGTEAFFGQGTRLTVV.